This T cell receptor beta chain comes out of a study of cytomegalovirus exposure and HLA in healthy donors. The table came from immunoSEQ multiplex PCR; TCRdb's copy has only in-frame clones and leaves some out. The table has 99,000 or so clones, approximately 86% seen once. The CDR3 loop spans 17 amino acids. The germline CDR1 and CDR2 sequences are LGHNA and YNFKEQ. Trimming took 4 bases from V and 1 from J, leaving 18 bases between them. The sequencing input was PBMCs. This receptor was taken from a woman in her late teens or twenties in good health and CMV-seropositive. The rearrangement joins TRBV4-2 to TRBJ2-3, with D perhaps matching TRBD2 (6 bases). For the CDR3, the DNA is TGTGCCAGCAGCCGGACTTCCGCGGGCGGGGGCACAGATACGCAGTATTTT. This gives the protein CASSRTSAGGGTDTQYF.